These 19 T cell receptor beta chains came from one sample sequenced in a study of CD8 T cells in ankylosing spondylitis. The study, taken as a whole, reports: A motif in TCR beta, a set of 8 or 9 highly homologous variants, appeared characteristic of ankylosing spondylitis blood.

No cognate antigen is known for these TCRs. TCRdb redid the calling of the 5' RACE reads with MiXCR, one entry per CDR3 protein. The sample has about 460,000 distinct CDR3 sequences; approximately 5.3% are singletons. Material: blood, either unsorted or a sorted T cell fraction (not recorded which). The receptors come from a male donor with ankylosing spondylitis.

There are many counts of this clonotype. The CDR3 sequence is CSALPTGSQPQHF. In DNA form, the CDR3 reads TGCAGTGCTCTGCCGACAGGGTCACAGCCCCAGCATTTT. The chain combines TRBV20-1 with TRBJ1-5; the match to TRBD1 covers 7 bases. Germline CDR1 DFQATT, CDR2 SNEGSKA (reference sequence). After removal of 5 bases from V and 7 bases from J, the junction contained 8 bases not matched to a gene. The CDR3 is 13 residues long.

This clonotype was seen many times. This chain uses TRBV5-1 with TRBJ2-2; weak D call: TRBD1 (5 bases). Trimming left V 0 bases short and J 1 base short, with 10 bases between. This CDR3 has 16 residues. Germline V gives CDR1 SGHRS, CDR2 YFSETQ. CDR3 DNA: TGCGCCAGCAGCTTGGCCAGGCAGGGGAACACCGGGGAGCTGTTTTTT. This translates into CASSLARQGNTGELFF.

This sequence joins TRBV3-1 and TRBJ1-3; D remains unclear. The CDR3 contains 15 residues. Germline V lookup: CDR1 LGHDT, CDR2 YNNKEL (reference sequence). The V end lost 0 bases, the J end lost 0 bases, and 6 bases lay between the germline ends. In DNA, the CDR3 is TGTGCCAGCAGCCAAGAGTGGGGCTCTGGAAACACCATATATTTT. Protein product: CASSQEWGSGNTIYF.

This clonotype was recorded a few times. The V call is TRBV3-1, the J call TRBJ2-5, with D maybe TRBD2 (6 bases). The germline V gene has CDR1 LGHDT and CDR2 YNNKEL (reference sequence). V lost 6 bases to trimming and J lost 2 bases, with 10 bases between them. This CDR3 region has 13 residues. This chain's CDR3 is CASRGLLQETQYF. CDR3 in DNA: TGTGCCAGCAGAGGACTACTTCAAGAGACCCAGTACTTC.

This clonotype occurred many times. The chain recombines TRBV29-1 with TRBJ1-1, with D perhaps matching TRBD1 (5 bases). V shed 1 base and J shed 2 bases, with 11 bases lying between them. Germline CDR1 and CDR2: SQVTM and ANQGSEA. CDR3 length: 14 amino acids. This CDR3 is CSVEGGTANTEAFF. The CDR3 DNA sequence: TGCAGCGTTGAAGGGGGGACGGCTAACACTGAAGCTTTCTTT.

This clonotype was seen ten or more times. The chain couples TRBV6-2 or TRBV6-3 to TRBJ1-6; TRBD1 matches at 7 bases. Looked up from germline, CDR1 is MNHEY and CDR2 is SVGEGT. The V and J ends lost 6 bases and 10 bases, in that order; junction bases with no gene match: 15. The CDR3 extends over 16 amino acids. The CDR3 DNA sequence: TGTGCCAGCAGCCCCTCGCTGACAGGGACGGGATCACCCCTCCACTTT. Translated, it gives CASSPSLTGTGSPLHF.

The rearrangement links TRBV14 to TRBJ2-1; a possible D gene is TRBD2 (6 bases). This CDR3 comprises 16 residues. Germline lookup yields CDR1 SGHDN and CDR2 FVKESK. V lost 6 bases to trimming and J lost 4 bases, with 19 bases between them. This CDR3 is CASSRRAGRIYNEQFF. The CDR3, as DNA: TGTGCCAGCAGTCGCCGGGCGGGACGGATATACAATGAGCAGTTCTTC.

This clonotype was recorded at least ten times. V is TRBV7-9 and J is TRBJ2-1, with D possibly TRBD1 on 5 matching bases. Germline-derived CDR1 and CDR2 are SEHNR and FQNEAQ (reference sequence). V was shortened by 5 bases and J by 9 bases, with 17 bases between the two germline ends. The CDR3 has 14 residues. CDR3 loop: CASSLDSTISEQFF. As DNA, the CDR3 is TGTGCCAGCAGCCTAGACAGTACCATCAGTGAGCAGTTCTTC.

This clonotype was detected ten times or more. This sequence joins TRBV20-1 and TRBJ1-2; possibly TRBD1 for D (5 bases). The CDR3 consists of 12 residues. Germline loops: CDR1 DFQATT, CDR2 SNEGSKA (reference sequence). The CDR3 DNA is TGCACCGGGCAGGGCTCGTCCTATGGCTACACCTTC. Amino acids: CTGQGSSYGYTF.

This clonotype came up many times. CDR3 sequence reads: CASRNTGNTIYF. The CDR3 nucleotides read TGTGCCAGCAGAAATACTGGAAACACCATATATTTT. The chain has TRBV12-3 or TRBV12-4 and TRBJ1-3; no clear D. This CDR3 region has 12 residues. Trimming removed 6 bases at V and 2 bases at J, with 5 bases between.

Details on this clonotype: This may come from a read error, since a much larger clone is one base off. The chain recombines TRBV10-3 with TRBJ2-7; 8 bases align to TRBD2. The CDR3 loop spans 15 amino acids. The germline V gene encodes CDR1 ENHRY and CDR2 SYGVKD. CDR3 nucleotide sequence: TGTGTCATCAGTGAGTTACTAGCGGCTTCCTACGAGCAGTACTTC. This encodes CVISELLAASYEQYF.

Ten or more counts support this clonotype. The J gene is TRBJ2-1, the V gene TRBV9; possibly TRBD1 for D (6 bases). The CDR3 runs to 14 residues. Germline V gene data show CDR1 as SGDLS and CDR2 as YYNGEE. V lost 4 bases and J 6 bases, leaving 14 bases between the germline ends. CDR3: CASSPGTIPNEQFF. CDR3 nucleotide sequence: TGTGCCAGCAGCCCAGGGACAATCCCCAATGAGCAGTTCTTC.

This clonotype was seen many times. This chain joins TRBV5-6 and TRBJ2-7, with D uncertain. The CDR3 is 12 residues long. V dropped 0 bases and J dropped 12 bases, with 13 bases sitting between them. Per the germline V gene, CDR1 is SGHDT and CDR2 is YYEEEE. In DNA, the CDR3 is TGTGCCAGCAGCTTGGCCACCGGACCAGGGTACTTC. Residues: CASSLATGPGYF. The full variable domain, its missing parts supplied by reference TRBV5-6 and TRBJ2-7, is DAGVTQSPTHLIKTRGQQVTLRCSPKSGHDTVSWYQQALGQGPQFIFQYYEEEERQRGNFPDRFSGHQFPNYSSELNVNALLLGDSALYLCASSLATGPGYFGPGTRLTVT.

This clonotype was seen repeatedly, ten times or more. The chain is built from TRBV29-1 and TRBJ2-1; TRBD2 is a possible D gene (5 bases). Trimming took 4 bases from V and 3 from J, leaving 7 bases between them. Looked up from germline, CDR1 is SQVTM and CDR2 is ANQGSEA. The CDR3 is 12 amino acids. Written as DNA, the CDR3 is TGCAGCGTTGGCCGGGGCTACAATGAGCAGTTCTTC. The encoded protein is CSVGRGYNEQFF.

The rearrangement joins TRBV20-1 to TRBJ1-2, with D unresolved. The CDR3 spans 14 residues. The V end was cut by 0 bases, the J end by 7 bases, with 15 bases between. The V gene's germline CDR1 is DFQATT and CDR2 SNEGSKA (reference sequence). The CDR3 DNA reads as TGCAGTGCTAGAGATTTGGCGGAAAAGAGTGGCTACACCTTC. This sequence encodes CSARDLAEKSGYTF.

In this sample, this clonotype turned up a few times. The chain links TRBV6-6 to TRBJ2-7; TRBD1 aligns across 7 bases. The CDR3 has 13 residues. The V gene's germline CDR1 is MNHNY and CDR2 SVGAGI (reference sequence). J lost 7 bases, V lost 5 bases, and 8 bases had no gene match. The CDR3 reads CASSPRTGWEQYF. CDR3 bases: TGTGCCAGCAGTCCGCGGACAGGATGGGAGCAGTACTTC.

In its sample, this clonotype was seen many times. This sequence joins TRBV15 and TRBJ1-5; TRBD1 agrees at 9 bases. The CDR3 spans 17 residues. Germline CDR1 is LNHNV and CDR2 is YYDKDF (reference sequence). With V trimmed by 0 bases and J by 4 bases, 7 bases remained unmatched. As DNA, the CDR3 is TGTGCCACCAGCAGAGAGGGGACAGGGAAGCCTAATCAGCCCCAGCATTTT. As protein: CATSREGTGKPNQPQHF. The entire variable domain, with the rest obtained from reference TRBV15 and TRBJ1-5, is as follows: DAMVIQNPRYQVTQFGKPVTLSCSQTLNHNVMYWYQQKSSQAPKLLFHYYDKDFNNEADTPDNFQSRRPNTSFCFLDIRSPGLGDTAMYLCATSREGTGKPNQPQHFGDGTRLSIL.

This clonotype was seen at least ten times. V and J are TRBV10-3 and TRBJ1-5, with D unresolved. Trimming left V 4 bases short and J 3 bases short, with 10 bases between. CDR1 is ENHRY, CDR2 SYGVKD, per germline. The CDR3 contains 14 residues. CDR3 residues: CAISGRALNQPQHF. The CDR3 DNA reads as TGTGCCATCAGTGGCCGGGCCCTCAATCAGCCCCAGCATTTT.

This clonotype was observed many times. The rearrangement links TRBV5-1 to TRBJ2-3; TRBD2 might be the D (6 bases). The CDR3 extends over 17 amino acids. The germline V and J ends were trimmed by 0 bases and 0 bases, with 14 bases remaining between them. The V gene's germline CDR1 is SGHRS and CDR2 YFSETQ. CDR3 sequence (DNA): TGCGCCAGCAGCTTGGTATTAGGAGGGCCTAGCACAGATACGCAGTATTTT. Translated, it gives CASSLVLGGPSTDTQYF.